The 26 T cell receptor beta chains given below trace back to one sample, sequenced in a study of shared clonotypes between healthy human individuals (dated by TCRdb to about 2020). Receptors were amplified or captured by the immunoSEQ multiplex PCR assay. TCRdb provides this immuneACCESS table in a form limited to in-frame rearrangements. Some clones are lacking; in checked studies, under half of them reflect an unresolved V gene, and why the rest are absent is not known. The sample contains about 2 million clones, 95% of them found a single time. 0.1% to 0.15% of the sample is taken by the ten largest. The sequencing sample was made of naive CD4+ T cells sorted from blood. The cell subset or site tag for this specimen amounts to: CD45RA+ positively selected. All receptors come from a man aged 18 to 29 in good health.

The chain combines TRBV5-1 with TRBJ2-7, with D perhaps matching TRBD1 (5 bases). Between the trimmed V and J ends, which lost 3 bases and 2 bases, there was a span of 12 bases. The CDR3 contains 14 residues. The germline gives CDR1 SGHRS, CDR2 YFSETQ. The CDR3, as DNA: TGCGCCAGCAGCTCGAGCAGGGCAGCCTACGAGCAGTACTTC. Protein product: CASSSSRAAYEQYF.

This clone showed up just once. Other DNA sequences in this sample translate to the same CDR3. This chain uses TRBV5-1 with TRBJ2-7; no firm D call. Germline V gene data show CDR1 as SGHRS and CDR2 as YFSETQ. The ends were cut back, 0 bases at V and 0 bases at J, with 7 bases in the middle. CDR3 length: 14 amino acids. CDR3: CASSLDPSSYEQYF. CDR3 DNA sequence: TGCGCCAGCAGCTTGGACCCGAGCTCCTACGAGCAGTACTTC.

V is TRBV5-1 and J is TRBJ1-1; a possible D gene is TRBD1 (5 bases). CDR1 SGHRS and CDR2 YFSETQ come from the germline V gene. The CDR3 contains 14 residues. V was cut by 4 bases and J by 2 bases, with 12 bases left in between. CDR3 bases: TGCGCCAGCAGCCCGACAGTAGTCAACACTGAAGCTTTCTTT. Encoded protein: CASSPTVVNTEAFF.

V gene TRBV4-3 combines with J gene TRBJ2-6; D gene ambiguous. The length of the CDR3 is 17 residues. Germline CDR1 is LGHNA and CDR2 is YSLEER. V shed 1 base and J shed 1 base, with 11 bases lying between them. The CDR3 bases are TGCGCCAGCAGCCAAGGTTCCGGTACATCTGGGGCCAACGTCCTGACTTTC. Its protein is CASSQGSGTSGANVLTF.

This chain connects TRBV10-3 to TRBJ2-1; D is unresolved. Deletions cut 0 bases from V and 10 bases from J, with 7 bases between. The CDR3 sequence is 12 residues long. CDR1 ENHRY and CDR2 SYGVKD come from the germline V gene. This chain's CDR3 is CAISESMGEQFF. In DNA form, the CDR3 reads TGTGCCATCAGTGAGTCGATGGGGGAGCAGTTCTTC.

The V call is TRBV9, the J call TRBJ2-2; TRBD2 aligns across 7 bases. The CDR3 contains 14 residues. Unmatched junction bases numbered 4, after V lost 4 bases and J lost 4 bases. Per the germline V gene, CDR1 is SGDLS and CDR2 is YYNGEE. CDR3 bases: TGTGCCAGCAGCCCCAGGACTAGCACCGGGGAGCTGTTTTTT. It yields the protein CASSPRTSTGELFF. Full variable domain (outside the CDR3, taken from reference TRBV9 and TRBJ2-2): DSGVTQTPKHLITATGQRVTLRCSPRSGDLSVYWYQQSLDQGLQFLIQYYNGEERAKGNILERFSAQQFPDLHSELNLSSLELGDSALYFCASSPRTSTGELFFGEGSRLTVL.

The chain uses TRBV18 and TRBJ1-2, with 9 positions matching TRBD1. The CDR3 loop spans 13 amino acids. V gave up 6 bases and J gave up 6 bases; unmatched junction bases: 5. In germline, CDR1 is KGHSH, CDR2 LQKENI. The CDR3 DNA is TGTGCCAGCTCCCGACAGGGGGTCAATGGCTACACCTTC. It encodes CASSRQGVNGYTF.

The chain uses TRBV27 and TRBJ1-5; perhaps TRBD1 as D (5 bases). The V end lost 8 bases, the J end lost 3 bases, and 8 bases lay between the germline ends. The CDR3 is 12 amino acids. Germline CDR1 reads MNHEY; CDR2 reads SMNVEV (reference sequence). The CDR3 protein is CASRGPNQPQHF. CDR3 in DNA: TGTGCCAGCCGGGGCCCCAATCAGCCCCAGCATTTT.

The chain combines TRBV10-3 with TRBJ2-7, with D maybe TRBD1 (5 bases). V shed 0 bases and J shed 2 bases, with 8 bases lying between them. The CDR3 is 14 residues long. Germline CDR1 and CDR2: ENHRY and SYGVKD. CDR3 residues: CAISESTETYEQYF. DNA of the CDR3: TGTGCCATCAGTGAGTCGACAGAAACCTACGAGCAGTACTTC.

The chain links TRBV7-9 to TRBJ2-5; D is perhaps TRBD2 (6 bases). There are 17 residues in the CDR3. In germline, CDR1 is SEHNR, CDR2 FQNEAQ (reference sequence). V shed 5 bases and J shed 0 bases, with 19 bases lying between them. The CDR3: CASSATIGASDQETQYF. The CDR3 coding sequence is TGTGCCAGCAGCGCCACCATTGGTGCTAGCGACCAAGAGACCCAGTACTTC.

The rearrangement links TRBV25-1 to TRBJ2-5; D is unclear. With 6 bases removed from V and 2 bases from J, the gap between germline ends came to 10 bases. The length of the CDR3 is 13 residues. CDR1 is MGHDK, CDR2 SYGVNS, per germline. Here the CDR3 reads CASRLGRQETQYF. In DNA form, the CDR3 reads TGTGCCAGCAGACTCGGCCGGCAAGAGACCCAGTACTTC.

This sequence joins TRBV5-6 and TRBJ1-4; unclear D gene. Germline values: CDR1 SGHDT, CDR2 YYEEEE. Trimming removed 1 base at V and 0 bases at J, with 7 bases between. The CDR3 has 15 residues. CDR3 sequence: CASSLWGATNEKLFF. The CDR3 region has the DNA TGTGCCAGCAGCTTGTGGGGTGCAACTAATGAAAAACTGTTTTTT.

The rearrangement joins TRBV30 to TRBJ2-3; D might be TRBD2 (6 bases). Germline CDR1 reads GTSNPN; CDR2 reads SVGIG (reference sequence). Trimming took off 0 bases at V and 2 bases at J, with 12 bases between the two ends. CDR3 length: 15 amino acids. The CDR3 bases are TGTGCCTGGAGTGTAAACAGCGGGTTCACAGATACGCAGTATTTT. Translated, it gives CAWSVNSGFTDTQYF. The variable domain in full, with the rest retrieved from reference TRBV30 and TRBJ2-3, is SQTIHQWPATLVQPVGSPLSLECTVEGTSNPNLYWYRQAAGRGLQLLFYSVGIGQISSEVPQNLSASRPQDRQFILSSKKLLLSDSGFYLCAWSVNSGFTDTQYFGPGTRLTVL.

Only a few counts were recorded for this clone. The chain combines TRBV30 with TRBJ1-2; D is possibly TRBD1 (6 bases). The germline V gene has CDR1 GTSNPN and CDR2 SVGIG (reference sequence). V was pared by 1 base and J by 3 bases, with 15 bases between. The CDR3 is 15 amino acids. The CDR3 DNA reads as TGTGCCTGGAGTGCTACAGGGCCGGGGGACTATGGCTACACCTTC. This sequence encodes CAWSATGPGDYGYTF.

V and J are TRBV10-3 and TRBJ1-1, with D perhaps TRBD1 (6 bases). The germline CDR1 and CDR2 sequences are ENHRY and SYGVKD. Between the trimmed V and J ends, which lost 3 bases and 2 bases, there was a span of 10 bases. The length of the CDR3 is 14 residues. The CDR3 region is CAISEGGRNTEAFF. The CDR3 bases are TGTGCCATCAGTGAAGGGGGGCGCAACACTGAAGCTTTCTTT.

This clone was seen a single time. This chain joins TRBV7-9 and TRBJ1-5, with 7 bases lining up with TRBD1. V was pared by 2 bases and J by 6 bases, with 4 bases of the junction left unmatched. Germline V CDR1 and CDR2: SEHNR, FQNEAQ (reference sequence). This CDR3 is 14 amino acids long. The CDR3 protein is CASSLQGDRQPQHF. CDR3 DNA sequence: TGTGCCAGCAGCTTACAGGGGGATCGTCAGCCCCAGCATTTT. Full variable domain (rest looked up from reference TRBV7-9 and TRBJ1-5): DTGVSQNPRHKITKRGQNVTFRCDPISEHNRLYWYRQTLGQGPEFLTYFQNEAQLEKSRLLSDRFSAERPKGSFSTLEIQRTEQGDSAMYLCASSLQGDRQPQHFGDGTRLSIL.

The CDR3 DNA reads as TGTGCCAGCAGCTTAAATGGGCCCCGACTAAGTTATGGCTACACCTTC. It specifies CASSLNGPRLSYGYTF. The chain employs TRBV7-3 and TRBJ1-2; no firm D call. Trimming pared 1 base from V and 5 bases from J, leaving 17 bases between. This CDR3 has 16 amino acids. The germline gives CDR1 SGHTA, CDR2 FQGTGA. The whole variable domain, filled in from reference TRBV7-3 and TRBJ1-2, reads GAGVSQTPSNKVTEKGKYVELRCDPISGHTALYWYRQSLGQGPEFLIYFQGTGAADDSGLPNDRFFAVRPEGSVSTLKIQRTERGDSAVYLCASSLNGPRLSYGYTFGSGTRLTVV.

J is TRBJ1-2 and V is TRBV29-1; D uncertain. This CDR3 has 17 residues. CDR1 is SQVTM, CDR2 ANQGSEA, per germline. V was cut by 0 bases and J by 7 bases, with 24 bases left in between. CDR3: CSVEDSGRGPAYGGYTF. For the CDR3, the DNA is TGCAGCGTTGAAGATTCAGGTAGAGGGCCGGCCTATGGTGGCTACACCTTC.

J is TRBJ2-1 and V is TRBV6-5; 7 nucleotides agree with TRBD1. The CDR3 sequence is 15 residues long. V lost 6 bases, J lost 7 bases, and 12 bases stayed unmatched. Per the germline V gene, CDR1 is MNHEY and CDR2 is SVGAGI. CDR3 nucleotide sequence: TGTGCCAGCAGCAACGACAGGGTGGTAATAAATGAGCAGTTCTTC. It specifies CASSNDRVVINEQFF.

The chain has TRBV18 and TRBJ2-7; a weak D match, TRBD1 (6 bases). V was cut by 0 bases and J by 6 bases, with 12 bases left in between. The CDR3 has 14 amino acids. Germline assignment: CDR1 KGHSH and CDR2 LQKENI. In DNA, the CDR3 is TGTGCCAGCTCACCACCGGTACAGGGTGGCGAGCAGTACTTC. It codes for CASSPPVQGGEQYF.

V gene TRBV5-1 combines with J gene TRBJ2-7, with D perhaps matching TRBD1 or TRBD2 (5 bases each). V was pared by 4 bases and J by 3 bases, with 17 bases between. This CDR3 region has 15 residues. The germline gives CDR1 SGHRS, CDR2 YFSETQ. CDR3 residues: CASSPGRRSFYEQYF. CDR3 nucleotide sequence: TGCGCCAGCAGCCCGGGACGGAGGTCCTTCTACGAGCAGTACTTC. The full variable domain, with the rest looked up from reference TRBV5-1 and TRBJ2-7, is KAGVTQTPRYLIKTRGQQVTLSCSPISGHRSVSWYQQTPGQGLQFLFEYFSETQRNKGNFPGRFSGRQFSNSRSEMNVSTLELGDSALYLCASSPGRRSFYEQYFGPGTRLTVT.

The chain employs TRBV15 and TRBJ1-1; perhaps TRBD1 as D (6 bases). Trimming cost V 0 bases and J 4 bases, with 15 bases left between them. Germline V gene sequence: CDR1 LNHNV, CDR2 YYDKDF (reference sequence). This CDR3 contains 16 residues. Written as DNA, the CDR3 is TGTGCCACCAGCAGAGATCTCGGGGGGCGCGGCACTGAAGCTTTCTTT. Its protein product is CATSRDLGGRGTEAFF.

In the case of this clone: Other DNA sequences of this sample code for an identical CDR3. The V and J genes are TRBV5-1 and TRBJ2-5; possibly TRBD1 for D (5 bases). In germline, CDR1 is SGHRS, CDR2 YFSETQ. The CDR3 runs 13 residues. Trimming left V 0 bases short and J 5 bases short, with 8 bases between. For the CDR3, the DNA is TGCGCCAGCAGCTTGGCAGGGTCGGAGACCCAGTACTTC. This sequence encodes CASSLAGSETQYF.

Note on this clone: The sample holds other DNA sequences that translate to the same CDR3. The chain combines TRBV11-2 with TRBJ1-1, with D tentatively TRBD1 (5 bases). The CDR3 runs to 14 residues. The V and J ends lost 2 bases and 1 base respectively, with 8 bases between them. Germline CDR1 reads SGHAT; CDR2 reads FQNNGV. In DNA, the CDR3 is TGTGCCAGCAGCTTATCTACAGGGAACACTGAAGCTTTCTTT. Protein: CASSLSTGNTEAFF.

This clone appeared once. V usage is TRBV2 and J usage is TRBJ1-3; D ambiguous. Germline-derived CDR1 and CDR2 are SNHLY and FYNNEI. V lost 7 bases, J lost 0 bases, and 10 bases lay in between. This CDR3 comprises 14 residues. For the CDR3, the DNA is TGTGCCAGCACACCGGGAGTCTCTGGAAACACCATATATTTT. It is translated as CASTPGVSGNTIYF.

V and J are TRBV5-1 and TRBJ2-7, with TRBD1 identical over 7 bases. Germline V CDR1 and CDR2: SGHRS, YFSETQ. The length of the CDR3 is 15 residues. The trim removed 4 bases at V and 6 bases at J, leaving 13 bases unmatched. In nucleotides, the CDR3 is TGCGCCAGCAGCCGGACAGGCTTGTCTTCAGGCGAGCAGTACTTC. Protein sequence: CASSRTGLSSGEQYF.